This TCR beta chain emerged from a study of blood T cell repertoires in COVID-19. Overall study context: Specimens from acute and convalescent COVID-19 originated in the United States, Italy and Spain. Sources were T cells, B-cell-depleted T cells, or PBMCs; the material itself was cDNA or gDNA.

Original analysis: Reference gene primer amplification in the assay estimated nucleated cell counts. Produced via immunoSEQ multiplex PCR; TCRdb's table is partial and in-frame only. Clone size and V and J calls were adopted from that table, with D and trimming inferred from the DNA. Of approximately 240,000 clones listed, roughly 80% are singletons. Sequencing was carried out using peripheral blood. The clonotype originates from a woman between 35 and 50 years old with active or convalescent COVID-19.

This CDR3 reads CASSADGEETQYF. The CDR3 DNA sequence: TGTGCCAGCAGTGCGGACGGGGAAGAGACCCAGTACTTC. The chain couples TRBV2 to TRBJ2-5; D possibly corresponds to TRBD2 (5 bases). CDR1 and CDR2 from the germline V gene are SNHLY and FYNNEI. The CDR3 runs to 13 residues. V was trimmed by 4 bases and J by 3 bases, leaving 9 bases between them.